A single sample gave rise to the 19 T cell receptor beta chains below, sequenced in a study of T cells after yellow fever vaccination. TCRdb ran MiXCR on the 5' RACE reads and lists one entry per CDR3 protein. Here the sample spans around 610,000 distinct CDR3 sequences, 13% being singletons. The material sequenced was PBMCs, taken on the day of the yellow fever booster vaccination. These receptors originate from a man aged 30 to 45 who received the YFV17D yellow fever vaccine.

This clonotype has more than one count but fewer than ten. The rearrangement links TRBV7-9 to TRBJ2-3, with a possible D match to TRBD2 (5 bases). V dropped 1 base and J dropped 5 bases, with 13 bases sitting between them. This CDR3 has 15 residues. Germline CDR1 reads SEHNR; CDR2 reads FQNEAQ (reference sequence). The DNA of the CDR3 is TGTGCCAGCAGCTTAGAGGGAGCGTTTGGAGATACGCAGTATTTT. Translation: CASSLEGAFGDTQYF.

This clonotype was counted between two and nine times. This chain links TRBV29-1 with TRBJ2-3; D not certain. Germline CDR1 and CDR2: SQVTM and ANQGSEA. The V end was cut by 4 bases, the J end by 10 bases, with 18 bases between. The CDR3 is made up of 13 amino acids. CDR3 nucleotide sequence: TGCAGCGTTGGGGCTGCAAGGGAAGTGTCGCAGTATTTT. Translation gives CSVGAAREVSQYF.

The chain carries TRBV24-1 and TRBJ2-5; the D gene could be TRBD1 or TRBD2 (5 bases each). The V and J ends lost 7 bases and 2 bases respectively, with 13 bases between them. The V gene's germline CDR1 is KGHDR and CDR2 SFDVKD. This CDR3 has 14 amino acids. The CDR3 region has the DNA TGTGCCACCAGCAAAACGGGGCAACAAGAGACCCAGTACTTC. Protein: CATSKTGQQETQYF.

This clonotype has only a few counts. This chain joins TRBV28 and TRBJ1-1, with 9 nucleotides matching TRBD1. Germline V gene sequence: CDR1 MDHEN, CDR2 SYDVKM. Trimming took 5 bases from V and 4 from J; bases not matched to a gene: 8. This CDR3 is 15 amino acids long. The CDR3 is CASSRTGARSTEAFF. The CDR3 DNA reads TGTGCCAGCAGTCGGACAGGGGCCCGTAGCACTGAAGCTTTCTTT.

In its sample, this clonotype was seen many times. The V call is TRBV5-1, the J call TRBJ2-1; 8 bases agree with TRBD2. The V and J ends lost 0 bases and 9 bases, in that order; junction bases with no gene match: 8. CDR3 length equals 15 residues. Germline V gives CDR1 SGHRS, CDR2 YFSETQ. In DNA form, the CDR3 reads TGCGCCAGCAGCTTGGCCCGGGAGGGTGTCGGTGAGCAGTTCTTC. It yields the protein CASSLAREGVGEQFF. Full variable domain (rest looked up from reference TRBV5-1 and TRBJ2-1): KAGVTQTPRYLIKTRGQQVTLSCSPISGHRSVSWYQQTPGQGLQFLFEYFSETQRNKGNFPGRFSGRQFSNSRSEMNVSTLELGDSALYLCASSLAREGVGEQFFGPGTRLTVL.

This chain links TRBV27 with TRBJ2-2, with 9 positions matching TRBD2. Germline V gene lookup returns CDR1 MNHEY and CDR2 SMNVEV (reference sequence). The CDR3 is made up of 16 amino acids. The trim removed 3 bases at V and 4 bases at J, leaving 6 bases unmatched. The CDR3 reads CASSFGGLAATGELFF. The DNA for the CDR3 is TGTGCCAGCAGTTTTGGGGGACTAGCAGCCACCGGGGAGCTGTTTTTT.

This clonotype was observed many times. V is TRBV5-1 and J is TRBJ2-1; D is perhaps TRBD2 (5 bases). The germline CDR1 and CDR2 sequences are SGHRS and YFSETQ. V lost 0 bases and J lost 7, with 14 bases in between. This CDR3 is built from 15 residues. CDR3 amino acids: CASSLGLAFGNEQFF. The CDR3, as DNA: TGCGCCAGCAGCTTGGGGCTAGCCTTCGGGAATGAGCAGTTCTTC.

The chain recombines TRBV5-1 with TRBJ2-2; 10 bases map to TRBD2. V trimming: 4 bases; J trimming: 5 bases; junction bases outside the gene matches: 5. In germline, CDR1 is SGHRS, CDR2 YFSETQ. This CDR3 has 15 residues. Here the CDR3 reads CASSAGLADTGELFF. The CDR3 nucleotides are TGCGCCAGCAGCGCCGGACTAGCGGATACCGGGGAGCTGTTTTTT.

This clonotype appeared many times. The V gene is TRBV12-3 or TRBV12-4, the J gene TRBJ2-1, with D maybe TRBD1 (6 bases). V dropped 6 bases and J dropped 8 bases, with 11 bases sitting between them. This CDR3 spans 12 amino acids. The CDR3, as DNA: TGTGCCAGCAGGGGGGCCTTAGATGAGCAGTTCTTC. It encodes CASRGALDEQFF.

The chain carries TRBV5-6 and TRBJ2-3, with D perhaps matching TRBD1 or TRBD2 (6 bases each). Germline V gives CDR1 SGHDT, CDR2 YYEEEE. The CDR3 consists of 15 residues. Trimming shortened V by 4 bases and J by 6 bases, and 18 bases separated the two germline ends. This CDR3 is CASSMDPGARDTQYF. The CDR3 nucleotides are TGTGCCAGCAGCATGGATCCGGGGGCCCGGGATACGCAGTATTTT. Full variable domain (remainder filled in from reference TRBV5-6 and TRBJ2-3): DAGVTQSPTHLIKTRGQQVTLRCSPKSGHDTVSWYQQALGQGPQFIFQYYEEEERQRGNFPDRFSGHQFPNYSSELNVNALLLGDSALYLCASSMDPGARDTQYFGPGTRLTVL.

This chain links TRBV27 with TRBJ2-1; possibly TRBD2 for D (5 bases). Trimming shortened V by 6 bases and J by 6 bases, and 18 bases separated the two germline ends. The CDR3 runs 15 residues. CDR1 is MNHEY and CDR2 is SMNVEV in the germline V gene (reference sequence). The CDR3 spells CASRRTASVGNEQFF. The CDR3 bases are TGTGCCAGCAGACGGACTGCCTCTGTAGGCAATGAGCAGTTCTTC.

The sample holds a few counts of this clonotype. The J gene is TRBJ2-1, the V gene TRBV20-1; D uncertain. Germline CDR1 and CDR2: DFQATT and SNEGSKA (reference sequence). This CDR3 is built from 10 residues. V lost 6 bases and J 5 bases, leaving 5 bases between the germline ends. Here the CDR3 reads CSAHNNEQFF. CDR3 nucleotide sequence: TGCAGTGCGCATAACAATGAGCAGTTCTTC.

V usage is TRBV7-9 and J usage is TRBJ2-7; the D gene is possibly TRBD1 (5 bases). From germline, CDR1 is SEHNR and CDR2 FQNEAQ (reference sequence). V was clipped by 5 bases and J by 3 bases, with 20 bases between them. The CDR3 spans 16 residues. The CDR3 loop is CASSMTDSGRDYEQYF. CDR3 bases: TGTGCCAGCAGCATGACAGACAGTGGGCGAGACTACGAGCAGTACTTC.

CDR3 DNA: TGTGCCAGCAGTGAAGGGAGGGAGCTTTACAATGAGCAGTTCTTC. It translates to CASSEGRELYNEQFF. The chain is built from TRBV2 and TRBJ2-1, with D perhaps matching TRBD2 (6 bases). The CDR3 runs 15 residues. The V and J ends lost 1 base and 4 bases respectively, with 11 bases between them. Germline CDR1 SNHLY, CDR2 FYNNEI.

The chain couples TRBV29-1 to TRBJ2-6; D not resolved. Deletions cut 4 bases from V and 0 bases from J, with 13 bases between. Germline-derived CDR1 and CDR2 are SQVTM and ANQGSEA. This CDR3 region has 16 residues. CDR3 region: CSVGGDRNSGANVLTF. In nucleotides, the CDR3 is TGCAGCGTTGGAGGTGACCGCAACTCTGGGGCCAACGTCCTGACTTTC.

The chain joins TRBV7-3 to TRBJ2-3; 9 nucleotides align to TRBD2. Germline-derived CDR1 and CDR2 are SGHTA and FQGTGA. The length of the CDR3 is 16 residues. V shed 5 bases, J shed 5 bases, and the junction held 11 bases outside the gene matches. The chain's CDR3 is CASSVSRLAVGDTQYF. In DNA, the CDR3 is TGTGCCAGCAGCGTTTCCCGACTAGCGGTAGGAGATACGCAGTATTTT.

The rearrangement links TRBV10-3 to TRBJ1-5; 7 positions agree with TRBD1. This CDR3 comprises 13 residues. Germline V gives CDR1 ENHRY, CDR2 SYGVKD. With V trimmed by 10 bases and J by 5 bases, 8 bases remained unmatched. The CDR3 DNA reads TGTGCCACCGGGACAGAGACTGATCAGCCCCAGCATTTT. Translation: CATGTETDQPQHF.

The chain has TRBV4-2 and TRBJ1-4; tentative D call: TRBD1 (5 bases). The CDR3 totals 15 residues. In germline, CDR1 is LGHNA, CDR2 YNFKEQ. The ends were cut back, 0 bases at V and 4 bases at J, with 9 bases in the middle. This CDR3 reads CASSQDDSDNEKLFF. In nucleotides, the CDR3 is TGTGCCAGCAGCCAAGATGACAGTGATAATGAAAAACTGTTTTTT.

The chain recombines TRBV5-5 with TRBJ2-2; D is perhaps TRBD1 (6 bases). In germline, CDR1 is SGHKS, CDR2 YYEKEE (reference sequence). Trimming pared 3 bases from V and 6 bases from J, leaving 12 bases between. The CDR3 has 14 residues. The CDR3 protein is CASSSVQGAGELFF. The DNA of the CDR3 is TGTGCCAGCAGCTCGGTACAGGGCGCCGGGGAGCTGTTTTTT.